The 16 T cell receptor beta chains listed next were all sequenced from one sample in a study of T cells in Graves' hyperthyroidism and ophthalmopathy. It was RNA transcripts that yielded the amplified TCR beta CDR3 regions. The primer set for the first-round RT-PCR of the TCR CDR3 was HTBI. TCRdb re-called the multiplex PCR reads through MiXCR, storing one row per CDR3 protein. Here the sample spans 500,000 to 800,000 distinct CDR3 sequences, nearly 45% being singletons. The source material was peripheral blood or thyroid tissue (not recorded which). The receptors here all came from an adult man with Graves' disease, either hyperthyroidism or ophthalmopathy (not recorded which).

This clonotype was counted between two and nine times. This rearrangement joins TRBV20-1 to TRBJ2-3, with 12 bases matching TRBD2. V lost 3 bases, J lost 1 base, and 2 bases stayed unmatched. The CDR3 extends over 15 amino acids. From germline, CDR1 is DFQATT and CDR2 SNEGSKA (reference sequence). The CDR3 is CSASGLAGRTDTQYF. The CDR3 DNA reads TGCAGTGCTAGCGGACTAGCGGGACGCACAGATACGCAGTATTTT.

There are many counts of this clonotype. The chain uses TRBV7-8 and TRBJ2-7; unclear D gene. Germline values: CDR1 SGHVS, CDR2 FQNEAQ. The CDR3 totals 13 residues. V was pared by 4 bases and J by 2 bases, with 9 bases between. The CDR3 bases are TGTGCCAGCAGCTCCGGTGCCCCCTACGAGCAGTACTTC. The encoded protein is CASSSGAPYEQYF.

This chain links TRBV20-1 with TRBJ1-2; TRBD1 might be the D (5 bases). The V gene's germline CDR1 is DFQATT and CDR2 SNEGSKA (reference sequence). Trimming left V 0 bases short and J 11 bases short, with 19 bases between. The CDR3 has 14 residues. The CDR3 loop reads CSARDRGPYSEYTF. The CDR3 DNA follows: TGCAGTGCTAGAGATCGGGGACCGTATTCAGAGTACACCTTC.

The chain joins TRBV27 to TRBJ1-1; D uncertain. V lost 7 bases, J lost 3 bases, and 9 bases lay in between. The germline CDR1 and CDR2 sequences are MNHEY and SMNVEV (reference sequence). CDR3 length equals 12 residues. The CDR3, as DNA: TGTGCCAGCACGGCATTAGACACTGAAGCTTTCTTT. This translates into CASTALDTEAFF.

The chain uses TRBV9 and TRBJ1-2, with 8 bases identical to TRBD1. CDR3 length equals 15 residues. The trim removed 2 bases at V and 4 bases at J, leaving 7 bases unmatched. The germline gives CDR1 SGDLS, CDR2 YYNGEE. The CDR3 loop is CASSVQDREVYGYTF. CDR3 coding DNA: TGTGCCAGCAGCGTTCAGGACAGGGAGGTCTATGGCTACACCTTC. The full variable domain, completed using reference TRBV9 and TRBJ1-2, is DSGVTQTPKHLITATGQRVTLRCSPRSGDLSVYWYQQSLDQGLQFLIQYYNGEERAKGNILERFSAQQFPDLHSELNLSSLELGDSALYFCASSVQDREVYGYTFGSGTRLTVV.

With regard to this clonotype: Since a much larger clone is just one base distant, this may be a read error. The chain is built from TRBV5-1 and TRBJ2-2, with a weak D call TRBD2 (5 bases). The CDR3 is 17 residues long. V was trimmed by 4 bases and J by 5 bases, leaving 21 bases between them. CDR1 is SGHRS and CDR2 is YFSETQ in the germline V gene. CDR3 amino acids: CASSTESVQRGTGELFF. CDR3 nucleotides: TGCGCCAGCAGCACGGAATCTGTACAGAGAGGGACCGGGGAGCTGTTTTTT.

This clonotype was counted many times. This chain connects TRBV12-3 or TRBV12-4 to TRBJ1-1; TRBD1 might be the D (5 bases). This CDR3 has 14 amino acids. V was shortened by 3 bases and J by 1 base, with 9 bases between the two germline ends. The CDR3 sequence: CASSFLGANTEAFF. In DNA form, the CDR3 reads TGTGCCAGCAGTTTTCTAGGGGCGAACACTGAAGCTTTCTTT.

This clonotype was counted only a few times. V gene TRBV27 combines with J gene TRBJ2-5; TRBD2 matches at 9 bases. The J segment lost 6 bases and the V segment lost 2 bases, leaving 7 bases of the junction unmatched. The CDR3 runs to 15 residues. The germline V gene has CDR1 MNHEY and CDR2 SMNVEV (reference sequence). The CDR3 here is CASSLTAGGPKTQYF. The CDR3 DNA is TGTGCCAGCAGTTTAACGGCGGGGGGGCCGAAGACCCAGTACTTC.

The sample holds many counts of this clonotype. The gene calls are TRBV9 and TRBJ1-6, with 7 positions matching TRBD1. The germline V gene has CDR1 SGDLS and CDR2 YYNGEE. The CDR3 loop spans 14 amino acids. The ends lost 2 bases at V and 6 bases at J; junction bases unmatched: 2. CDR3 nucleotides: TGTGCCAGCAGCGTTGGGACAGCTAATTCACCCCTCCACTTT. It yields the protein CASSVGTANSPLHF.

In its sample, this clonotype was seen many times. The V call is TRBV12-3 or TRBV12-4, the J call TRBJ2-5; tentative D call: TRBD1 (6 bases). V lost 8 bases and J lost 1, with 11 bases in between. This CDR3 has 13 residues. DNA for the CDR3: TGTGCCAGCGGACAGACCTTCCAAGAGACCCAGTACTTC. Residues: CASGQTFQETQYF.

The chain employs TRBV29-1 and TRBJ1-4; unclear D gene. The CDR3 loop spans 16 amino acids. The V end lost 5 bases, the J end lost 0 bases, and 16 bases lay between the germline ends. From germline, CDR1 is SQVTM and CDR2 ANQGSEA. CDR3 bases: TGCAGCGTTTCTCCCAGGCATCCTGCAACTAATGAAAAACTGTTTTTT. Translated, it gives CSVSPRHPATNEKLFF.

The gene calls are TRBV19 and TRBJ2-7; weak D call: TRBD1 (6 bases). The CDR3 runs 15 residues. Germline CDR1 is LNHDA and CDR2 is SQIVND (reference sequence). V dropped 3 bases and J dropped 4 bases, with 16 bases sitting between them. The CDR3 here is CASSIAGDEGYEQYF. CDR3 DNA: TGTGCCAGTAGTATCGCAGGGGATGAGGGGTACGAGCAGTACTTC.

As for this clonotype: Being one base from a much bigger clone, this may be a read error. A read error is likely, as this CDR3 ends without the conserved phenylalanine or tryptophan. V is TRBV6-4 and J is TRBJ1-6, with D unclear. Trimming cost V 9 bases and J 9 bases, with 9 bases left between them. The CDR3 is 11 residues long. Germline V CDR1 and CDR2: MRHNA, SNTAGT. The CDR3 nucleotides are TGTGCCAGTGGTACCTCTTCACCCCTCCACTCT. This encodes CASGTSSPLHS.

The V and J genes are TRBV2 and TRBJ1-4, with TRBD1 as a possible D gene (5 bases). Trimming stripped 2 bases from V and 8 bases from J, with 15 bases between. Germline CDR1 SNHLY, CDR2 FYNNEI. The CDR3 consists of 15 residues. CDR3 sequence: CASSELTGRGEKLFF. CDR3 nucleotides: TGTGCCAGCAGTGAACTGACGGGACGAGGCGAAAAACTGTTTTTT.

The chain uses TRBV29-1 and TRBJ1-4; weak D call: TRBD1 (6 bases). The CDR3 extends over 14 amino acids. Germline V CDR1 and CDR2: SQVTM, ANQGSEA. V was shortened by 4 bases and J by 5 bases, with 14 bases between the two germline ends. CDR3 residues: CSVGGGPNNEKLFF. DNA for the CDR3: TGCAGCGTTGGGGGGGGGCCCAACAATGAAAAACTGTTTTTT.

The chain combines TRBV10-3 with TRBJ2-7; D not resolved. The germline V gene encodes CDR1 ENHRY and CDR2 SYGVKD. With 10 bases removed from V and 0 bases from J, the gap between germline ends came to 16 bases. The length of the CDR3 is 14 residues. This CDR3 reads CASNWADSSYEQYF. For the CDR3, the DNA is TGTGCCAGCAATTGGGCGGATAGCTCCTACGAGCAGTACTTC.